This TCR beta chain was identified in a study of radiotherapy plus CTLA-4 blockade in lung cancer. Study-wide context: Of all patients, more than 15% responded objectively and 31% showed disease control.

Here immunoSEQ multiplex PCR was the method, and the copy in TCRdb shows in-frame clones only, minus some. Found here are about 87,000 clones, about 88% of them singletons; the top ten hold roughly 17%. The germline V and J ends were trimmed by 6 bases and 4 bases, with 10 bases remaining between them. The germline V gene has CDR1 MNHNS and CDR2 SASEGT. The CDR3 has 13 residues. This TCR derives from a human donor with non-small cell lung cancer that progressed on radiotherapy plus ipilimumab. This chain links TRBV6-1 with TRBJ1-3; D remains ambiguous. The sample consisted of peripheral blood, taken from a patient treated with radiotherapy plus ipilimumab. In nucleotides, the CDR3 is TGTGCCAGCAGCGACCGGAGGGGAAACACCATATATTTT. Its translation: CASSDRRGNTIYF.